This T cell receptor beta chain emerged from a study of control samples from healthy donors and cancer patients. V lost 3 bases and J 1 base, leaving 6 bases between the germline ends. The CDR3 spans 13 residues. TCRdb keeps only in-frame clones here, not all; method: immunoSEQ multiplex PCR. Of 150,000 to 200,000 clones listed, more than 85% are singletons. V gene TRBV12-3 or TRBV12-4 combines with J gene TRBJ1-1; D gene ambiguous. The receptor comes from a woman in her thirties or forties in good health. Sequenced: blood. Written as DNA, the CDR3 is TGTGCCAGCAGTTTTCGGGAGAACACTGAAGCTTTCTTT. Its protein product is CASSFRENTEAFF.